These 28 T cell receptor beta chains originate from one sample sequenced in a study of cytomegalovirus exposure and HLA in healthy donors (dated by TCRdb to between 2016 and 2019). Libraries were made using the immunoSEQ multiplex PCR assay. For the multiplex PCR, a mixture combining 60 forward primers for TCR Vbeta segments and 13 reverse primers for TCR Jbeta segments was used. TCRdb's version of the immuneACCESS table is confined to in-frame rearrangements and falls short of the full clone set. An unresolved V gene accounts for under half of the shortfall where checked; the remainder is of unknown origin. Present in this sample are approximately 150,000 clones, about 71% of which were seen just once. Less than 3.5% of the sample rests with the top ten. The sample taken for sequencing was PBMCs. Receptors originate from a woman in her thirties or forties in good health and CMV-seropositive.

CDR3 sequence reads: CATRNAGSTGELFF. CDR3 sequence (DNA): TGTGCCACCCGAAACGCAGGGTCCACCGGGGAGCTGTTTTTT. J is TRBJ2-2 and V is TRBV19; D is perhaps TRBD1 (5 bases). With 10 bases removed from V and 4 bases from J, the gap between germline ends came to 16 bases. CDR3 length equals 14 residues. Germline CDR1 is LNHDA and CDR2 is SQIVND (reference sequence).

This rearrangement joins TRBV19 to TRBJ1-2; the D gene is possibly TRBD1 (6 bases). The CDR3 runs 14 residues. V gave up 3 bases and J gave up 7 bases, with 15 bases separating them. The germline gives CDR1 LNHDA, CDR2 SQIVND (reference sequence). This CDR3 is CASSMQQGNRGYTF. The CDR3, as DNA: TGTGCCAGTAGTATGCAACAGGGAAATCGTGGCTACACCTTC.

This rearrangement joins TRBV5-1 to TRBJ2-7; TRBD1 might be the D (6 bases). The germline V gene encodes CDR1 SGHRS and CDR2 YFSETQ. Trimming took 3 bases from V and 2 from J, leaving 15 bases between them. This CDR3 region has 15 residues. This chain's CDR3 is CASSYVTGFAYEQYF. CDR3 sequence (DNA): TGCGCCAGCAGCTATGTTACAGGGTTTGCCTACGAGCAGTACTTC.

The V call is TRBV9, the J call TRBJ2-7; D perhaps matches TRBD2 (5 bases). The germline V gene encodes CDR1 SGDLS and CDR2 YYNGEE. V was clipped by 4 bases and J by 5 bases, with 13 bases between them. This CDR3 is built from 13 residues. CDR3 amino acids: CASSPRRSDEQYF. The CDR3 bases are TGTGCCAGCAGCCCCCGGAGGTCGGACGAGCAGTACTTC.

This chain links TRBV14 with TRBJ2-3; D perhaps matches TRBD2 (6 bases). The CDR3 covers 16 residues. Trimming shortened V by 3 bases and J by 1 base, and 14 bases separated the two germline ends. Germline-derived CDR1 and CDR2 are SGHDN and FVKESK. CDR3: CASSHELAIGTDTQYF. CDR3 DNA: TGTGCCAGCAGCCACGAACTAGCTATCGGCACAGATACGCAGTATTTT.

This clone was detected a few times. Germline and junction disagree at one end, which may indicate a read error. The chain is built from TRBV7-2 and TRBJ1-5; D is perhaps TRBD1 (6 bases). Germline loops: CDR1 SGHTA, CDR2 FQGNSA. This CDR3 has 15 residues. CDR3 DNA sequence: TGTGCCAGCAGCCAAACGCAGGGGAGCGGTCAGCCCCAGAATTTT. Its protein product is CASSQTQGSGQPQNF.

This chain links TRBV6-4 with TRBJ2-3; D might be TRBD2 (6 bases). CDR3 length equals 14 residues. V lost 3 bases, J lost 2 bases, and 9 bases lay in between. Germline V gene lookup returns CDR1 MRHNA and CDR2 SNTAGT. CDR3 bases: TGTGCCAGCAGTGAGTGGCGGGACACAGATACGCAGTATTTT. Its translation: CASSEWRDTDTQYF.

The J gene is TRBJ2-1, the V gene TRBV5-1, with 11 bases that match TRBD1. V gave up 0 bases and J gave up 10 bases; unmatched junction bases: 12. This CDR3 has 17 amino acids. The germline gives CDR1 SGHRS, CDR2 YFSETQ. The CDR3 sequence: CASSLASTDRGPREQFF. CDR3 bases: TGCGCCAGCAGCTTGGCCTCTACGGACAGGGGGCCGCGGGAGCAGTTCTTC.

Only a few counts were recorded for this clone. The chain couples TRBV2 to TRBJ1-5; D not resolved. This CDR3 is 14 amino acids long. With 6 bases removed from V and 0 bases from J, the gap between germline ends came to 9 bases. Germline V lookup: CDR1 SNHLY, CDR2 FYNNEI. CDR3 amino acids: CASRRRNSNQPQHF. CDR3 nucleotide sequence: TGTGCCAGCAGGAGGAGGAATAGCAATCAGCCCCAGCATTTT.

The V gene is TRBV7-9, the J gene TRBJ2-7, with 7 bases identical to TRBD1. This CDR3 is 14 amino acids long. J gave up 5 bases and V 5 bases, and 9 bases lay outside the gene matches. CDR1 is SEHNR, CDR2 FQNEAQ, per germline (reference sequence). This CDR3 is CASSRLGQIHEQYF. The CDR3 bases are TGTGCCAGCAGCCGGCTGGGACAGATCCACGAGCAGTACTTC.

The chain recombines TRBV6-6 with TRBJ2-3; 10 bases fit TRBD2. This CDR3 has 12 residues. Germline values: CDR1 MNHNY, CDR2 SVGAGI (reference sequence). J lost 7 bases, V lost 8 bases, and 3 bases had no gene match. This CDR3 reads CASERGGNTQYF. The CDR3 DNA sequence: TGTGCCAGCGAGCGGGGGGGAAATACGCAGTATTTT.

This chain connects TRBV28 to TRBJ2-1; D call uncertain. This CDR3 contains 12 residues. Germline V gene sequence: CDR1 MDHEN, CDR2 SYDVKM. The V and J ends lost 5 bases and 7 bases respectively, with 9 bases between them. CDR3 loop: CASSKQPNEQFF. The CDR3 nucleotides are TGTGCCAGCAGTAAACAACCGAATGAGCAGTTCTTC.

The CDR3 DNA reads as TGTGCCAGCAAGTTCCCCTTAGATACAGGGCTTAGCTCCTATAATTCACCCCTCCACTTT. It specifies CASKFPLDTGLSSYNSPLHF. This sequence joins TRBV7-3 and TRBJ1-6; tentatively, D is TRBD1 (6 bases). Looked up from germline, CDR1 is SGHTA and CDR2 is FQGTGA. The CDR3 has 20 amino acids. V was shortened by 7 bases and J by 0 bases, with 25 bases between the two germline ends.

Points on this clone: Its ends do not fully match the called genes, so a read error is possible. The genes are TRBV5-6 and TRBJ1-5; D may be TRBD1 (5 bases). CDR1 is SGHDT and CDR2 is YYEEEE in the germline V gene. The CDR3 contains 15 residues. CDR3: CASSLRQISNQPQNF. The CDR3 DNA sequence: TGTGCCAGCAGCTTACGACAGATTAGCAATCAGCCCCAGAATTTT.

The V call is TRBV28, the J call TRBJ2-7, with 7 nucleotides matching TRBD2. Germline loops: CDR1 MDHEN, CDR2 SYDVKM. J lost 2 bases, V lost 5 bases, and 6 bases had no gene match. The CDR3 is made up of 14 amino acids. CDR3 loop: CASSGTKDTYEQYF. The CDR3 bases are TGTGCCAGCAGTGGGACTAAGGATACCTACGAGCAGTACTTC. Variable domain in full (rest from reference TRBV28 and TRBJ2-7): DVKVTQSSRYLVKRTGEKVFLECVQDMDHENMFWYRQDPGLGLRLIYFSYDVKMKEKGDIPEGYSVSREKKERFSLILESASTNQTSMYLCASSGTKDTYEQYFGPGTRLTVT.

V is TRBV19 and J is TRBJ1-5; TRBD1 aligns across 7 bases. The CDR3 is made up of 17 amino acids. With 3 bases clipped from V and 4 bases from J, the junction kept 12 bases outside the gene matches. The germline CDR1 and CDR2 sequences are LNHDA and SQIVND (reference sequence). The CDR3 is CASSIGTATGANQPQHF. In DNA, the CDR3 is TGTGCCAGTAGTATTGGGACAGCTACGGGTGCAAATCAGCCCCAGCATTTT.

The chain has TRBV27 and TRBJ1-5; D might be TRBD1 (6 bases). CDR3 length: 16 residues. Germline values: CDR1 MNHEY, CDR2 SMNVEV (reference sequence). V dropped 2 bases and J dropped 2 bases, with 13 bases sitting between them. The CDR3 DNA reads TGTGCCAGCAGTTTAAGTGCGGGGGCAGGCAATCAGCCCCAGCATTTT. Residues: CASSLSAGAGNQPQHF.

This clone was seen once. The gene calls are TRBV25-1 and TRBJ1-4; TRBD1 matches at 7 bases. Unmatched junction bases numbered 10, after V lost 4 bases and J lost 8 bases. From germline, CDR1 is MGHDK and CDR2 SYGVNS. This CDR3 is built from 15 residues. Here the CDR3 DNA reads TGTGCCAGCAGTGCCGGCCGGGACAGTCAGGAAAAACTGTTTTTT. Protein: CASSAGRDSQEKLFF. Full variable domain (outside the CDR3, taken from reference TRBV25-1 and TRBJ1-4): EADIYQTPRYLVIGTGKKITLECSQTMGHDKMYWYQQDPGMELHLIHYSYGVNSTEKGDLSSESTVSRIRTEHFPLTLESARPSHTSQYLCASSAGRDSQEKLFFGSGTQLSVL.

The chain recombines TRBV28 with TRBJ2-1, with D tentatively TRBD1 (6 bases). The germline V gene has CDR1 MDHEN and CDR2 SYDVKM. The CDR3 is 16 amino acids. Trimming removed 5 bases at V and 4 bases at J, with 18 bases between. CDR3 region: CASSTPTGGNYNEQFF. DNA of the CDR3: TGTGCCAGCAGTACCCCGACAGGTGGAAATTACAATGAGCAGTTCTTC.

The rearrangement uses TRBV11-2 and TRBJ1-4, with D possibly being TRBD1 (5 bases). This CDR3 comprises 14 residues. Germline-derived CDR1 and CDR2 are SGHAT and FQNNGV. Trimming shortened V by 1 base and J by 5 bases, and 8 bases separated the two germline ends. DNA of the CDR3: TGTGCCAGCAGCTTAGGCCAGGGAAATGAAAAACTGTTTTTT. Encoded protein: CASSLGQGNEKLFF.

The genes are TRBV10-3 and TRBJ2-5; TRBD2 aligns across 10 bases. The CDR3 runs 16 residues. The J segment lost 5 bases and the V segment lost 10 bases, leaving 16 bases of the junction unmatched. CDR1 and CDR2 (germline): ENHRY, SYGVKD. The CDR3 bases are TGTGCCACCCGTCCGGGCGAGCGGGGGGGCGGGGAGACCCAGTACTTC. This translates into CATRPGERGGGETQYF.

This clone was counted once. The chain recombines TRBV2 with TRBJ2-1, with TRBD1 matching over 7 bases. After removal of 6 bases from V and 4 bases from J, the junction contained 3 bases not matched to a gene. This CDR3 is 13 amino acids long. Germline CDR1 is SNHLY and CDR2 is FYNNEI. The CDR3 region is CASSRDSYNEQFF. The CDR3 DNA is TGTGCCAGCAGCCGGGACAGTTACAATGAGCAGTTCTTC.

The V and J genes are TRBV28 and TRBJ2-3, with TRBD1 matching 8 bases. The germline gives CDR1 MDHEN, CDR2 SYDVKM. The CDR3 length is 12 residues. DNA for the CDR3: TGTGCGACAGGGGCGGACACAGATACGCAGTATTTT. This translates into CATGADTDTQYF. The full variable domain, in which reference TRBV28 and TRBJ2-3 provide the parts outside the CDR3, is DVKVTQSSRYLVKRTGEKVFLECVQDMDHENMFWYRQDPGLGLRLIYFSYDVKMKEKGDIPEGYSVSREKKERFSLILESASTNQTSMYLCATGADTDTQYFGPGTRLTVL.

CDR3 residues: CASSLYEGAEYEQYF. The CDR3 nucleotides read TGTGCCAGCAGCTTATATGAGGGCGCCGAATACGAGCAGTACTTC. This sequence joins TRBV7-2 and TRBJ2-7; possibly TRBD2 for D (5 bases). Germline V CDR1 and CDR2: SGHTA, FQGNSA. The CDR3 is made up of 15 amino acids. The V and J ends lost 2 bases and 4 bases respectively, with 15 bases between them.

The rearrangement links TRBV28 to TRBJ1-1; D is perhaps TRBD1 (5 bases). The CDR3 spans 14 residues. The germline V gene encodes CDR1 MDHEN and CDR2 SYDVKM. The V end lost 5 bases, the J end lost 8 bases, and 18 bases lay between the germline ends. The CDR3 spells CASSPNDRLPEAFF. The CDR3 coding sequence is TGTGCCAGCAGTCCAAACGACAGACTCCCCGAAGCTTTCTTT.

The genes are TRBV7-9 and TRBJ2-1; a possible D gene is TRBD2 (5 bases). CDR3 length equals 14 residues. Germline loops: CDR1 SEHNR, CDR2 FQNEAQ (reference sequence). Trimming stripped 3 bases from V and 4 bases from J, with 10 bases between. CDR3 sequence: CASSFGGGYNEQFF. The DNA for the CDR3 is TGTGCCAGCAGCTTTGGAGGCGGGTACAATGAGCAGTTCTTC.

This clone was observed a handful of times. In DNA, the CDR3 is TGTGCCAGCTCAGTTACCGGGACAGGGGATGGCTACACCTTC. Amino acids: CASSVTGTGDGYTF. The rearrangement links TRBV18 to TRBJ1-2, with 10 nucleotides matching TRBD1. With 5 bases clipped from V and 6 bases from J, the junction kept 6 bases outside the gene matches. CDR1 and CDR2 from the germline V gene are KGHSH and LQKENI. This CDR3 has 14 amino acids.

This rearrangement joins TRBV5-1 to TRBJ2-1, with 13 bases aligning to TRBD2. CDR1 is SGHRS, CDR2 YFSETQ, per germline. This CDR3 is 14 amino acids long. Trimming cost V 4 bases and J 7 bases; bases outside gene matches: 2. CDR3 nucleotide sequence: TGCGCCAGCAGCACTAGCGGGAGGGCGAATGAGCAGTTCTTC. This gives the protein CASSTSGRANEQFF.